Following are 22 T cell receptor beta chains from one sample sequenced in a study of identical twins. TCRdb independently ran MiXCR on the 5' RACE reads; one entry per CDR3 protein. Here the sample spans 1.5 million to 2 million distinct CDR3 sequences, 32% being singletons. The sample consisted of cord blood. The receptors were gathered from a newborn girl in good health.

This clonotype was found a few times. The chain combines TRBV15 with TRBJ2-7; the D is unclear. Trimming took 0 bases from V and 3 from J, leaving 6 bases between them. CDR1 LNHNV and CDR2 YYDKDF come from the germline V gene (reference sequence). The length of the CDR3 is 13 residues. The CDR3 here is CATSRDYFYEQYF. The CDR3 nucleotides read TGTGCCACCAGCAGAGATTATTTCTACGAGCAGTACTTC.

The gene calls are TRBV24-1 and TRBJ1-2; TRBD1 agrees at 9 bases. CDR3 size: 15 residues. V was clipped by 4 bases and J by 8 bases; unmatched bases: 10. CDR1 and CDR2 from the germline V gene are KGHDR and SFDVKD. The CDR3 protein is CATSEQGAVPGGYTF. The CDR3 DNA reads as TGTGCCACCAGTGAACAGGGGGCGGTTCCCGGGGGCTACACCTTC.

V is TRBV20-1 and J is TRBJ2-7, with D perhaps matching TRBD1 or TRBD2 (7 bases each). Germline lookup yields CDR1 DFQATT and CDR2 SNEGSKA (reference sequence). The CDR3 has 13 residues. V was pared by 6 bases and J by 1 base, with 13 bases between. The DNA for the CDR3 is TGCAGTGCGGGGAGGGGGCTTTCCTACGAGCAGTACTTC. Its protein is CSAGRGLSYEQYF.

Details on this clonotype: Germline and junction disagree at one end, which may indicate a read error. The chain is built from TRBV5-1 and TRBJ2-1; D is undetermined. The CDR3 spans 13 residues. Germline V gene sequence: CDR1 SGHRS, CDR2 YFSETQ. The CDR3 DNA sequence: TGCACCAGCAATCGGCCCTCCTACAATGAGCAGTTCTTC. Its protein product is CTSNRPSYNEQFF.

The V and J genes are TRBV11-2 and TRBJ1-6; D not resolved. The CDR3 covers 18 residues. Per the germline V gene, CDR1 is SGHAT and CDR2 is FQNNGV. The V and J ends lost 4 bases and 4 bases respectively, with 20 bases between them. CDR3 sequence (DNA): TGTGCCAGCAGCTCAGCTATAAGTTGGACCCTATATAATTCACCCCTCCACTTT. Protein: CASSSAISWTLYNSPLHF.

Concerning this clonotype: This sequence may be a read error, since a much larger clone differs from it by one base. Written as DNA, the CDR3 is TGTGCCAACAGCCCATGGGACGAGCAGTACTTC. It specifies CANSPWDEQYF. The chain employs TRBV11-2 and TRBJ2-5; D gene ambiguous. The J call may be incorrect, as the DNA end agrees better with TRBJ2-7. Germline lookup yields CDR1 SGHAT and CDR2 FQNNGV. The CDR3 consists of 11 residues.

This clonotype showed up just a few times. J is TRBJ2-7 and V is TRBV3-1; D remains ambiguous. The length of the CDR3 is 15 residues. Looked up from germline, CDR1 is LGHDT and CDR2 is YNNKEL (reference sequence). The V and J ends lost 1 base and 2 bases respectively, with 12 bases between them. The CDR3, as DNA: TGTGCCAGCAGCCAAGTTGGCAACAGCCCCTACGAGCAGTACTTC. It encodes CASSQVGNSPYEQYF.

This clonotype was seen more than once but under ten times. The chain combines TRBV20-1 with TRBJ2-1; 12 bases are shared with TRBD2. The J call is doubtful: the DNA matches TRBJ2-7 better. The CDR3 is made up of 15 amino acids. The V gene's germline CDR1 is DFQATT and CDR2 SNEGSKA (reference sequence). CDR3 residues: CSARPGTSGSYEQYF. The CDR3 coding sequence is TGCAGTGCTAGACCCGGGACTAGCGGGTCGTACGAGCAGTACTTC.

Of note for this clonotype: A read error is possible here, since a much larger clone lies one base away. The chain joins TRBV9 to TRBJ2-1; no definite D call. The CDR3 has 15 amino acids. CDR1 and CDR2 (germline): SGDLS, YYNGEE. The CDR3 DNA is TGTGCCAGCAGCGTAGACCCCGACCTACGCAATGTGCAGTTCTTC. It translates to CASSVDPDLRNVQFF.

This clonotype was observed at least ten times. A junction end diverges from the germline sequence, so it may reflect a read error. The gene calls are TRBV7-2 and TRBJ1-1; TRBD1 matches at 11 bases. This CDR3 spans 12 amino acids. Per the germline V gene, CDR1 is SGHTA and CDR2 is FQGNSA. CDR3 nucleotides: TGTGCCAGCAGTTTAGGGACAGGGGGAGCTTTCTTT. As protein: CASSLGTGGAFF.

On this clonotype itself: A junction end diverges from the germline sequence, so it may reflect a read error. The chain has TRBV10-3 and TRBJ1-3; 8 bases are a match to TRBD1. Looked up from germline, CDR1 is ENHRY and CDR2 is SYGVKD. This CDR3 has 11 residues. The CDR3 loop reads CAGQGGNTMYF. The CDR3 coding sequence is TGTGCCGGACAGGGTGGAAACACCATGTATTTT.

The chain couples TRBV20-1 to TRBJ2-4; D may match TRBD1 or TRBD2 (5 bases each). V lost 0 bases to trimming and J lost 13 bases, with 28 bases between them. The germline V gene has CDR1 DFQATT and CDR2 SNEGSKA (reference sequence). This CDR3 has 17 amino acids. Here the CDR3 DNA reads TGCAGTGCTAGAGATCCCCTGAGGGGCGGGTTCTACAATGAGCAGTACTTC. It is translated as CSARDPLRGGFYNEQYF.

The rearrangement links TRBV7-4 to TRBJ1-2; D ambiguous. CDR1 and CDR2 (germline): SGHVT, SQSDAQ. CDR3 length equals 11 residues. Trimming removed 5 bases from V and 8 bases from J, with 9 bases in between. The CDR3 DNA sequence: TGTGCCAGCAGCCCTCAGGACGGCTACACCTTC. Translation: CASSPQDGYTF.

The V call is TRBV20-1, the J call TRBJ2-1; 12 positions match TRBD2. Losses at the gene ends were 3 bases for V and 7 bases for J; bases not matched to a gene: 7. Germline CDR1 reads DFQATT; CDR2 reads SNEGSKA (reference sequence). This CDR3 has 15 residues. Written as DNA, the CDR3 is TGCAGTGCTAGTAGACTAGCGGGAGTCGAGAATGAGCAGTTCTTC. This codes for CSASRLAGVENEQFF.

This clonotype was picked up a small number of times. The V gene is TRBV28, the J gene TRBJ1-6; no clear D gene. The germline CDR1 and CDR2 sequences are MDHEN and SYDVKM. V gave up 1 base and J gave up 2 bases, with 9 bases separating them. CDR3 length: 16 amino acids. The CDR3 bases are TGTGCCAGCAGTTTATCTCGAGGGACCTATAATTCACCCCTCCACTTT. Protein product: CASSLSRGTYNSPLHF. Using reference TRBV28 and TRBJ1-6 for the parts outside the CDR3, the full variable domain is DVKVTQSSRYLVKRTGEKVFLECVQDMDHENMFWYRQDPGLGLRLIYFSYDVKMKEKGDIPEGYSVSREKKERFSLILESASTNQTSMYLCASSLSRGTYNSPLHFGNGTRLTVT.

This clonotype was counted many times. This chain uses TRBV7-2 with TRBJ1-4; D might be TRBD1 (5 bases). From germline, CDR1 is SGHTA and CDR2 FQGNSA. The V and J ends lost 6 bases and 1 base respectively, with 15 bases between them. The CDR3 covers 16 residues. CDR3 region: CASSFDSRVTNEKLFF. CDR3 DNA sequence: TGTGCCAGCAGTTTTGACAGCCGGGTAACTAATGAAAAACTGTTTTTT. The whole variable domain, filled in from reference TRBV7-2 and TRBJ1-4, reads GAGVSQSPSNKVTEKGKDVELRCDPISGHTALYWYRQSLGQGLEFLIYFQGNSAPDKSGLPSDRFSAERTGGSVSTLTIQRTQQEDSAVYLCASSFDSRVTNEKLFFGSGTQLSVL.

This clonotype was picked up a small number of times. The chain couples TRBV7-2 to TRBJ1-1; maybe TRBD1 (5 bases). CDR3 size: 16 residues. The V end lost 1 base, the J end lost 1 base, and 13 bases lay between the germline ends. Per germline, CDR1 SGHTA and CDR2 FQGNSA. CDR3 sequence (DNA): TGTGCCAGCAGCTTAGAACCGGGACGCCCGAACACTGAAGCTTTCTTT. This sequence encodes CASSLEPGRPNTEAFF.

This clonotype was observed at least ten times. V and J are TRBV3-1 and TRBJ2-7; D is uncertain. Germline loops: CDR1 LGHDT, CDR2 YNNKEL (reference sequence). The ends were cut back, 1 base at V and 3 bases at J, with 4 bases in the middle. This CDR3 has 12 residues. CDR3 amino acids: CASSQVRYEQYF. The DNA for the CDR3 is TGTGCCAGCAGCCAAGTTCGCTACGAGCAGTACTTC.

The chain uses TRBV19 and TRBJ2-1, with a possible D match to TRBD2 (6 bases). V lost 1 base, J lost 1 base, and 11 bases lay in between. Germline CDR1 LNHDA, CDR2 SQIVND (reference sequence). CDR3 length equals 16 residues. CDR3 residues: CASSIGGAGSYNEQFF. CDR3 coding DNA: TGTGCCAGTAGTATAGGCGGGGCGGGATCCTACAATGAGCAGTTCTTC.

The V gene is TRBV6-1, the J gene TRBJ2-1, with D perhaps matching TRBD1 (5 bases). CDR3 length: 17 amino acids. Looked up from germline, CDR1 is MNHNS and CDR2 is SASEGT. The germline V and J ends were trimmed by 0 bases and 1 base, with 13 bases remaining between them. CDR3 DNA: TGTGCCAGCAGTGAAGCGTTGTCTACAGGTTCCTACAATGAGCAGTTCTTC. Translating gives CASSEALSTGSYNEQFF.

The gene calls are TRBV20-1 and TRBJ1-4, with no clear D. Trimming cost V 3 bases and J 7 bases, with 6 bases left between them. CDR3 length: 11 amino acids. Germline lookup yields CDR1 DFQATT and CDR2 SNEGSKA (reference sequence). The CDR3 here is CSASSAEKLFF. The DNA for the CDR3 is TGCAGTGCTAGTTCCGCTGAAAAACTGTTTTTT.

The chain uses TRBV2 and TRBJ2-5, with 9 positions matching TRBD1. The CDR3 is 13 amino acids. V lost 4 bases, J lost 11 bases, and 8 bases stayed unmatched. Germline CDR1 is SNHLY and CDR2 is FYNNEI. CDR3 in amino acids: CASSGYRGREQYF. The DNA of the CDR3 is TGTGCCAGCAGTGGATACAGGGGGCGGGAGCAGTACTTC.